These 16 T cell receptor beta chains were sequenced from one sample in a study of T cells in Graves' hyperthyroidism and ophthalmopathy. Amplified TCR beta CDR3 regions came from RNA transcripts. Researchers ran a first-round RT-PCR on the TCR CDR3 using the HTBI primer set. One entry per CDR3 protein results from TCRdb running MiXCR on the multiplex PCR reads. The data hold more than 250,000 distinct CDR3 sequences, with about 15% observed a single time. The source material was blood. The source of these receptors is a woman in her fifties or sixties with Graves' hyperthyroidism that later progressed to Graves' ophthalmopathy.

This clonotype has ten or more counts. This chain links TRBV18 with TRBJ2-1; the match to TRBD2 covers 8 bases. V shed 3 bases, J shed 4 bases, and the junction held 2 bases outside the gene matches. The CDR3 loop spans 14 amino acids. Germline CDR1 and CDR2: KGHSH and LQKENI. This CDR3 is CASSPREGYNEQFF. Here the CDR3 DNA reads TGTGCCAGCTCACCCCGGGAGGGATACAATGAGCAGTTCTTC.

This clonotype has a count of ten or more. The V gene is TRBV20-1, the J gene TRBJ1-1; possible D gene TRBD1, 5 bases. The CDR3 has 15 residues. Germline V gene sequence: CDR1 DFQATT, CDR2 SNEGSKA (reference sequence). The V end lost 3 bases, the J end lost 3 bases, and 17 bases lay between the germline ends. The CDR3 is CSASRDGKPYTEAFF. CDR3 DNA: TGCAGTGCTAGCAGGGACGGCAAGCCGTACACTGAAGCTTTCTTT.

This clonotype was recorded at least ten times. The rearrangement links TRBV5-1 to TRBJ2-2; D remains ambiguous. The CDR3 extends over 15 amino acids. V lost 4 bases, J lost 5 bases, and 15 bases lay in between. Germline-derived CDR1 and CDR2 are SGHRS and YFSETQ. CDR3 in DNA: TGCGCCAGCAGCGTCCTCGGCCAAATTACCGGGGAGCTGTTTTTT. Translated: CASSVLGQITGELFF.

This clonotype was seen a few times. This rearrangement joins TRBV7-8 to TRBJ2-4; D may match TRBD1 or TRBD2 (5 bases each). Deletions cut 3 bases from V and 4 bases from J, with 10 bases between. The CDR3 runs 14 residues. Germline values: CDR1 SGHVS, CDR2 FQNEAQ. This CDR3 is CASSFGTEKNIQYF. The CDR3 DNA reads as TGTGCCAGCAGCTTTGGGACGGAGAAAAACATTCAGTACTTC.

This clonotype was counted a few times. The rearrangement uses TRBV6-5 and TRBJ1-1; 7 nucleotides match TRBD1. Trimming at V came to 1 base and at J to 2 bases, leaving 13 bases not matched to a gene. Germline V CDR1 and CDR2: MNHEY, SVGAGI. The CDR3 consists of 18 residues. This chain's CDR3 is CASSYFRRGLSSNTEAFF. As DNA, the CDR3 is TGTGCCAGCAGTTACTTCCGCAGGGGGTTAAGTTCTAACACTGAAGCTTTCTTT.

This clonotype was seen repeatedly, ten times or more. The gene calls are TRBV11-2 and TRBJ1-2; D is unresolved. Between the trimmed V and J ends, which lost 0 bases and 2 bases, there was a span of 10 bases. Germline loops: CDR1 SGHAT, CDR2 FQNNGV. This CDR3 contains 15 residues. This CDR3 reads CASSLDFAVNYGYTF. DNA of the CDR3: TGTGCCAGCAGCTTAGATTTTGCTGTGAACTATGGCTACACCTTC.

The table lists this clonotype with many counts. This chain links TRBV3-1 with TRBJ2-1, with 7 bases lining up with TRBD1. CDR1 LGHDT and CDR2 YNNKEL come from the germline V gene (reference sequence). This CDR3 comprises 13 residues. The ends lost 4 bases at V and 9 bases at J; junction bases unmatched: 6. The DNA for the CDR3 is TGTGCCAGCAGCCCCGGGACAGTCAGTGAGCAGTTCTTC. Protein: CASSPGTVSEQFF.

V and J are TRBV29-1 and TRBJ1-1, with 7 bases that match TRBD1. This CDR3 comprises 12 residues. Germline V gives CDR1 SQVTM, CDR2 ANQGSEA. J lost 11 bases, V lost 6 bases, and 12 bases had no gene match. The CDR3 bases are TGCAGCGTACCTGGAACAGGGGTGGGTGCTTTCTTT. Translated: CSVPGTGVGAFF. Full variable domain (missing parts from reference TRBV29-1 and TRBJ1-1): SAVISQKPSRDICQRGTSLTIQCQVDSQVTMMFWYRQQPGQSLTLIATANQGSEATYESGFVIDKFPISRPNLTFSTLTVSNMSPEDSSIYLCSVPGTGVGAFFGQGTRLTVV.

This clonotype was picked up many times. This rearrangement joins TRBV6-2 or TRBV6-3 to TRBJ2-5, with unresolved D. The V gene's germline CDR1 is MNHEY and CDR2 SVGEGT. Trimming left V 2 bases short and J 1 base short, with 5 bases between. The CDR3 has 13 residues. The CDR3 is CASSYGGQETQYF. The CDR3 region has the DNA TGTGCCAGCAGTTACGGCGGCCAAGAGACCCAGTACTTC.

The rearrangement links TRBV5-1 to TRBJ2-1; tentatively, D is TRBD2 (6 bases). The CDR3 loop spans 15 amino acids. Germline V gene lookup returns CDR1 SGHRS and CDR2 YFSETQ. The V end lost 4 bases, the J end lost 7 bases, and 18 bases lay between the germline ends. The CDR3 nucleotides read TGCGCCAGCAGCCGTCTAGCGTCGAGTGCTAATGAGCAGTTCTTC. It specifies CASSRLASSANEQFF.

In this sample, this clonotype turned up many times. V gene TRBV5-1 combines with J gene TRBJ2-2; TRBD1 matches 7 bases. CDR1 and CDR2 (germline): SGHRS, YFSETQ. The CDR3 runs to 15 residues. V gave up 5 bases and J gave up 4 bases; unmatched junction bases: 8. The CDR3 bases are TGCGCCAGCAGTTATACAGGGGCCGGCACCGGGGAGCTGTTTTTT. This encodes CASSYTGAGTGELFF.

The chain has TRBV2 and TRBJ2-1; 16 bases agree with TRBD2. V lost 2 bases, J lost 8 bases, and 6 bases stayed unmatched. This CDR3 spans 17 amino acids. Per the germline V gene, CDR1 is SNHLY and CDR2 is FYNNEI. The CDR3 nucleotides read TGTGCCAGCAGTGAATGGGGACTAGCGGGAGGGATGGATGAGCAGTTCTTC. Translation gives CASSEWGLAGGMDEQFF.

In its sample, this clonotype was seen many times. V is TRBV18 and J is TRBJ2-2; 7 bases align to TRBD1. V dropped 3 bases and J dropped 4; count of bases not matched to a gene: 8. Germline V gene sequence: CDR1 KGHSH, CDR2 LQKENI. The CDR3 runs to 16 residues. The CDR3 DNA sequence: TGTGCCAGCTCACCGGACAGGTCAAGGATCACCGGGGAGCTGTTTTTT. Its protein is CASSPDRSRITGELFF.

The genes are TRBV27 and TRBJ2-7; 9 nucleotides align to TRBD1. The V gene end was trimmed by 5 bases and the J gene end by 6 bases; junction bases not matched to a gene: 8. The CDR3 covers 14 residues. Per the germline V gene, CDR1 is MNHEY and CDR2 is SMNVEV (reference sequence). The CDR3, as DNA: TGTGCCAGCAGTCCCGGGACAGGGTCGTTCGAGCAGTACTTC. Encoded protein: CASSPGTGSFEQYF.

This clonotype showed up just once. The chain is built from TRBV19 and TRBJ2-3, with D possibly matching TRBD2 (6 bases). CDR3 length: 15 amino acids. V was shortened by 9 bases and J by 5 bases, with 21 bases between the two germline ends. Germline values: CDR1 LNHDA, CDR2 SQIVND (reference sequence). The CDR3 nucleotides read TGTGCCAGCTCGGTGGGAGGTGTCTCATTAGATACGCAGTATTTT. Translated, it gives CASSVGGVSLDTQYF. Full variable domain (rest looked up from reference TRBV19 and TRBJ2-3): DGGITQSPKYLFRKEGQNVTLSCEQNLNHDAMYWYRQDPGQGLRLIYYSQIVNDFQKGDIAEGYSVSREKKESFPLTVTSAQKNPTAFYLCASSVGGVSLDTQYFGPGTRLTVL.

This clonotype was observed at least ten times. CDR3 loop: CAWSSGTSFLNEQFF. In nucleotides, the CDR3 is TGTGCCTGGAGTTCTGGGACTAGCTTCTTGAATGAGCAGTTCTTC. The chain couples TRBV30 to TRBJ2-1, with 9 positions matching TRBD2. The CDR3 length is 15 residues. J lost 7 bases, V lost 2 bases, and 9 bases had no gene match. Germline V gene lookup returns CDR1 GTSNPN and CDR2 SVGIG (reference sequence).